This T cell receptor beta chain came from a study of T cells in Graves' hyperthyroidism and ophthalmopathy. Hyperthyroidism, newly diagnosed and lasting under 2 months, affected patients aged 18 to 65. The CDR3 sequence is 16 residues long. The V end was cut by 7 bases, the J end by 7 bases, with 23 bases between. Amplification of TCR beta CDR3 regions used RNA as the template. TCR CDR3 regions were first amplified by RT-PCR with HTBI primers. TCRdb recomputed calls from the multiplex PCR reads with MiXCR, one row per CDR3 protein. The table includes roughly 740,000 distinct CDR3 sequences, 16% detected once.

The sequenced sample consisted of blood. This chain connects TRBV12-3 or TRBV12-4 to TRBJ2-4; possibly TRBD1 for D (6 bases). The receptor comes from a man between 18 and 35 years old with Graves' hyperthyroidism. The CDR3 DNA is TGTGCCAGCAATCCCGGGACAACCCTCTCCCCTAACATTCAGTACTTC. It yields the protein CASNPGTTLSPNIQYF.